This TCR beta chain was sequenced during a study of beta chain features in type 1 diabetes listed by TCRdb under 2018. At the level of the whole study: Patients and healthy donors did not differ in mean age, gender distribution, total cell number or subset yield. Across all samples, about 110 million sorted cells were examined, and cell number per subset correlated strongly with RNA yield. In the study, recently diagnosed type 1 diabetes patients and matched healthy donors were compared on the TCRB repertoires of their sorted circulating CD4+ T cell subsets. Whereas all 30 or so donors provided naive and central memory subsets, regulatory and stem cell-like memory subsets were isolated from just 8 patients and roughly eight healthy donors.

The CDR1 and CDR2 encoded by the germline V gene are SQVTM and ANQGSEA. The CDR3 has 15 amino acids, counting the end cysteine and phenylalanine. Only CDR3 DNA is held: 45 bases, read in frame from base 1. On this clone: Its antigen remains unidentified. No base qualities exist here, and no much larger clone lies one base off it.

Each donor gave one peripheral blood draw, averaging roughly 0.11 L, which was collected into heparinised tubes. Naive, central memory, regulatory and stem cell-like memory CD4+ T cells were sorted on a BD FACSAria II using a panel including CD45RO, CCR7, CD25, CD127, CD95 and CD27. Every sorted population had a purity above 95%. PBMCs were separated immediately by Lymphoprep density gradient centrifugation and were stained directly, without being cultured. So that batch effects would be minimized, each experiment stained and sorted samples in pairs, pairing one healthy donor with one patient. All of the isolated RNA was reverse transcribed with the High Capacity cDNA Reverse Transcription Kit, so expressed TCRB transcripts were sequenced. Naive, central memory and regulatory T cell samples underwent deep immunoSEQ sequencing, averaging about 3.5 million total reads per sample. After sorted cells were lysed in RLT buffer, RNA was extracted with DNase-treated RNeasy Micro or Mini kits, with the choice depending on cell number. Each cell subset was processed on its own to prevent cross-contamination, while patient and healthy donor samples were processed together. Using the immunoSEQ multiplex PCR, TCRB sequences were amplified from cDNA into 87-bp fragments spanning the CDR3 region. Sequencing of the amplicons was done on the Illumina HiSeq platform. Concerning the study's data processing: PCR bias was computationally corrected using synthetic template baselines, reads within Hamming distance 2 were collapsed, and singletons that could not be merged were discarded. Reads were aligned against IMGT so that V, D and J genes, CDR3 length and insertions or deletions at six rearrangement sites could be assigned. Within each subset, clonotype counts were normalized to sorted cell number, and only after that were true diversity and Gini coefficients computed with the tcR R package. Repertoire sharing was quantified using the overlap coefficient calculated on TCRB nucleotide sequences. Out-of-frame TCRB sequences from naive cells were analyzed as a proxy for the pre-selection repertoire. The table comes from immuneACCESS by way of TCRdb, which keeps in-frame sequences with V and J called. Part of the clones is missing from these tables; in studies checked, under half for an unresolved V gene and the rest for unknown reasons. The V and J calls and the clone size are those of that table, but D and trimming were determined from the DNA. For this sample there are under 350,000 clones; approximately 25% appear just once. The top ten hold about 0.012% of the sample.

Findings and caveats that apply to the study as a whole: A moderate but significant shortening of TCRB CDR3 length was observed in type 1 diabetes patients in all four CD4+ subsets. PCR may preferentially amplify shorter templates, but because patient and control samples were amplified and corrected together, any resulting skew would affect both groups equally. Because cDNA rather than genomic DNA was sequenced, highly expressing activated cells could have been over-represented, although no difference in activation and CD3 levels was found between groups. Only small numbers of individuals were included in the HLA sub-analyses, which left unresolved whether HLA type had any influence on TCRB rearrangement. Naive, central memory and regulatory TCRB repertoires appeared to be more similar among patients than among healthy donors. Patients with type 1 diabetes made fewer insertions and deleted more nucleotides at VDJ recombination sites, implying thymic rearrangement abnormalities.

The receptor was derived from a woman in her thirties with type 1 diabetes. The V and J segments used are TRBV29-1 and TRBJ2-5; the junction holds 12 bases that match TRBD2. Matching the DNA end better, TRBJ2-7 makes the J call doubtful. The sequencing input was naive CD4+ T cells from blood. The sample's cell subset or site, from its label and the paper: true naive CD4+ T cells. Read as DNA, the sequence is TGCAGCGTTGAAAAGTTGACTAGCGGGAGAAACGAGCAGTACTTC. The resulting protein is CSVEKLTSGRNEQYF.